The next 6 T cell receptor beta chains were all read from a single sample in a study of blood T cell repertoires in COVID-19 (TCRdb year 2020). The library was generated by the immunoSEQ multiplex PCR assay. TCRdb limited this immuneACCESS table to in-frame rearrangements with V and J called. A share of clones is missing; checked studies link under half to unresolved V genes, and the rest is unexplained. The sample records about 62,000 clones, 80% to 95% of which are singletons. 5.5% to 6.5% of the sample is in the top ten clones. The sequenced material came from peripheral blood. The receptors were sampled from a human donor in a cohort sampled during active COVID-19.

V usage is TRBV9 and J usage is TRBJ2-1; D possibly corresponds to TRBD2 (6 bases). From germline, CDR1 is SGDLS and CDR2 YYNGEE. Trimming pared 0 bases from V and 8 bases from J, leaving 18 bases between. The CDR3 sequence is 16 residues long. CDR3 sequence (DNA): TGTGCCAGCAGCGTAGGGGTCGGGGGAGGATGGGATGAGCAGTTCTTC. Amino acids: CASSVGVGGGWDEQFF.

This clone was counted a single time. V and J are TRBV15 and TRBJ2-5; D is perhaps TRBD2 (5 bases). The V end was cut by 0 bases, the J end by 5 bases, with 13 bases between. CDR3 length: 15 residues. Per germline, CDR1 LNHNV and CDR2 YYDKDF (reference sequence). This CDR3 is CATSRDSDSGETQYF. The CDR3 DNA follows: TGTGCCACCAGCAGAGATTCGGACTCTGGGGAGACCCAGTACTTC.

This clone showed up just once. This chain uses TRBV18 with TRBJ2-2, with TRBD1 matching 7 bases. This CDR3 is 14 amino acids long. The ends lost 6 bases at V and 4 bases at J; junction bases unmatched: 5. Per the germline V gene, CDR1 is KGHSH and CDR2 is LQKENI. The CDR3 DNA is TGTGCCAGCTCGTCCGGGACAGCCACCGGGGAGCTGTTTTTT. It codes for CASSSGTATGELFF. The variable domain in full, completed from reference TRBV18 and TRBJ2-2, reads NAGVMQNPRHLVRRRGQEARLRCSPMKGHSHVYWYRQLPEEGLKFMVYLQKENIIDESGMPKERFSAEFPKEGPSILRIQQVVRGDSAAYFCASSSGTATGELFFGEGSRLTVL.

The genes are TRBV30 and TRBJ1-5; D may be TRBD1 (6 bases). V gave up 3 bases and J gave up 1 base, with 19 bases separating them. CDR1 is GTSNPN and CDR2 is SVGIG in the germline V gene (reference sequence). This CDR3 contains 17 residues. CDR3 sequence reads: CAWSPGTPTSSNQPQHF. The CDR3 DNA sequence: TGTGCCTGGAGCCCCGGGACACCCACTTCAAGCAATCAGCCCCAGCATTTT.

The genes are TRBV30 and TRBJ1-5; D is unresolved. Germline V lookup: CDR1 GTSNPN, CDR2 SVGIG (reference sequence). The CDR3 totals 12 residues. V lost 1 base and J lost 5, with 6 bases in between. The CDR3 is CAWSAGDQPQHF. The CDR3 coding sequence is TGTGCCTGGAGTGCCGGAGATCAGCCCCAGCATTTT.

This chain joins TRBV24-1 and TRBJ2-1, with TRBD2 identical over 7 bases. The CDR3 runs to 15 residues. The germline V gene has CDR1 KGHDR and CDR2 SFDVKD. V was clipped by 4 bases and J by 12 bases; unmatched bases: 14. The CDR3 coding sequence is TGTGCCACCAGTGAGGGAGTTACTAGCGATTCGCGGCAGTTCTTC. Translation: CATSEGVTSDSRQFF.